A selection of T cell receptor beta chains follows, all from one sample in a study of blood T cell repertoires in COVID-19. Sequencing was performed with immunoSEQ multiplex PCR; in TCRdb, only in-frame clones are kept and a portion is missing. The table includes around 95,000 clones, 80% detected once. The sample comprised peripheral blood. Every receptor here comes from a woman in her 70s with acute or convalescent COVID-19. Each CDR3 is given with its conserved first and last residue. A D gene is named only where the DNA matches it firmly. Clone size is not always given. Where it is, it says once, few, many or a class for expanded clones.

cdr3_nt cdr3_aa d_call j_call clone_size v_call
TGTGCCAGCAGCTCGCCGGGACAGGGGAATCTCGGGGAGCTGTTTTTT CASSSPGQGNLGELFF TRBD1 TRBJ2-2 . TRBV5-4
TGTGCCAGCAGTTTAGGACAGTTTGGGGCCAACGTCCTGACTTTC CASSLGQFGANVLTF . TRBJ2-6 few TRBV27
TGTGCCAGCAGCCAGGATAACAGGGGAGGCCAGTACTTC CASSQDNRGGQYF . TRBJ2-5 . TRBV3-1/TRBV3-2
TGCGCCAGCAGCTTGGGGGACAGCGGCTCTGGAAACACCATATATTTT CASSLGDSGSGNTIYF TRBD1 TRBJ1-3 few TRBV5-1
TGTGCCAGCAGCAACAGGGCAACTGAGCAGTTCTTC CASSNRATEQFF . TRBJ2-1 . TRBV6-4
TGTGCCTGGGCCAGGGGCCCGGACACTGAAGCTTTCTTT CAWARGPDTEAFF . TRBJ1-1 . TRBV30
TGTGCCAGCCCAGAAACGGGACAGGGTAAAATTAACTCTGGAAACACCATATATTTT CASPETGQGKINSGNTIYF TRBD1 TRBJ1-3 . TRBV2
TGTGCCAGTAGTATGTCGGGTTACTACAATGAGCAGTTCTTC CASSMSGYYNEQFF . TRBJ2-1 few TRBV19
TGTGCCAGCAGCTCCGGGGGTGGTCAGCCCCAGCATTTT CASSSGGGQPQHF . TRBJ1-5 few TRBV13
TGTGCCAGCAGGCGGTTTCCCAGTTCAGATTCACCCCTCCACTTT CASRRFPSSDSPLHF . TRBJ1-6 . TRBV6-5
TGTGCCTGGAGTGGACAGCCTGGTCCTGAAGCTTTCTTT CAWSGQPGPEAFF . TRBJ1-1 . TRBV30
TGTGCCAGCAGCGTTAGGACTAGCGGGGGAGGGGCCGGGGAGCTGTTTTTT CASSVRTSGGGAGELFF TRBD2 TRBJ2-2 . TRBV3-1/TRBV3-2